The clone carrying this T cell receptor (beta chain) was picked up many times. What it binds is unknown. Quantitative 5'-RACE with molecular barcodes generated TCR beta libraries. Via MiXCR, TCRdb re-called the 5' RACE reads, giving one row per CDR3 protein. This table has almost 45,000 distinct CDR3 sequences, about 10% appearing once. These data belong to a study of CD8 T cells in ankylosing spondylitis. CDR3 length: 15 residues. Deletions cut 3 bases from V and 4 bases from J, with 16 bases between. Germline loops: CDR1 KGHSH, CDR2 LQKENI. Notes on the study in general: Several highly homologous variants made up a TCR beta motif, and this motif appeared characteristic of ankylosing spondylitis blood. Clones linked to disease, bearing a CD8+ phenotype, were relatively rare in peripheral blood. Within matched ankylosing spondylitis synovial fluid, disease-linked clones were reportedly significantly enriched.

This clonotype was obtained from a male donor with ankylosing spondylitis or in good health (not recorded which). The sequenced material came from blood, either unsorted or a sorted T cell fraction (not recorded which). V usage is TRBV18 and J usage is TRBJ2-7, with D possibly being TRBD1 (7 bases). In DNA, the CDR3 is TGTGCCAGCTCACCCGGAGGGGGCCTAGGGTACGAGCAGTACTTC. Its translation: CASSPGGGLGYEQYF. The full variable domain, with the rest looked up from reference TRBV18 and TRBJ2-7, is NAGVMQNPRHLVRRRGQEARLRCSPMKGHSHVYWYRQLPEEGLKFMVYLQKENIIDESGMPKERFSAEFPKEGPSILRIQQVVRGDSAAYFCASSPGGGLGYEQYFGPGTRLTVT.